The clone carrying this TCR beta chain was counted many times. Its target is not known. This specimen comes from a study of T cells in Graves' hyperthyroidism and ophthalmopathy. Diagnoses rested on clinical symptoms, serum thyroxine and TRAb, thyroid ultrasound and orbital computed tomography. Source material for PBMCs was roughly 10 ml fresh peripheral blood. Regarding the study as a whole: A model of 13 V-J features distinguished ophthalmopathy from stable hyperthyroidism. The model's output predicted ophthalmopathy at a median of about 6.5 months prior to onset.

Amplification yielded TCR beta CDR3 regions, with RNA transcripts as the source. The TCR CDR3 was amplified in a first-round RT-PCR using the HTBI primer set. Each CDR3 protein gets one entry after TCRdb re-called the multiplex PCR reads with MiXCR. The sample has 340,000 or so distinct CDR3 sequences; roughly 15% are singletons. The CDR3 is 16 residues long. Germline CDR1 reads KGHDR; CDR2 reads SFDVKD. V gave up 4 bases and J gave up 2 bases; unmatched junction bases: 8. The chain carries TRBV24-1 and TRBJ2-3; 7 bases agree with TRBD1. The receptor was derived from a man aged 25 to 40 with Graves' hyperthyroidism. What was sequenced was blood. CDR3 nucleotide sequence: TGTGCCACCAGTGACCCCGGGACAGATGACACAGATACGCAGTATTTT. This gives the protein CATSDPGTDDTDTQYF.